This T cell receptor (beta chain) was found in a study of cytomegalovirus exposure and HLA in healthy donors. As for the study in general: The same platform as the approximately 670 first-cohort repertoires was used for the 120 or so validation repertoires, a later analysis reported. Findings and limits, study-wide: Later, an analysis found that TCR clusters from the first cohort tended to co-occur in the 120 or so validation repertoires. High specificity and sensitivity for cytomegalovirus status were reported for the classifier.

This table comes from immunoSEQ multiplex PCR, and its TCRdb copy is limited to in-frame clones, with some not included. The data hold fewer than 350,000 clones, with over 75% observed a single time. In germline, CDR1 is MGHDK, CDR2 SYGVNS. V was shortened by 1 base and J by 0 bases, with 19 bases between the two germline ends. The CDR3 runs to 18 residues. Of note for this clone: Its antigen is undetermined.

The sample comprised PBMCs. The source is a woman in her late teens or twenties in good health and CMV-seronegative. The rearrangement joins TRBV25-1 to TRBJ2-7; D is possibly TRBD2 (6 bases). This CDR3 is CASSELAAGVKDSYEQYF. Written as DNA, the CDR3 is TGTGCCAGCAGTGAATTAGCGGCTGGGGTCAAGGACTCCTACGAGCAGTACTTC.